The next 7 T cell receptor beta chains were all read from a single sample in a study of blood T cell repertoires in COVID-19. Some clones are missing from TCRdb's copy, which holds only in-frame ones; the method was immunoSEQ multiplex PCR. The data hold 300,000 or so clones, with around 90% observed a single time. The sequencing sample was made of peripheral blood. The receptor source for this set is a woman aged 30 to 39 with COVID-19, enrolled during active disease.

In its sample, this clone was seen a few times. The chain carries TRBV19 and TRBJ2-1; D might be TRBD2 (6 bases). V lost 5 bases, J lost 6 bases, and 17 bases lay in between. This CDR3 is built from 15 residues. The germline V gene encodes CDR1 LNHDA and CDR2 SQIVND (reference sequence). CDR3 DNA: TGTGCCAGTAGTCCCCGACTAGGGAGGCTCAATGAGCAGTTCTTC. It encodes CASSPRLGRLNEQFF.

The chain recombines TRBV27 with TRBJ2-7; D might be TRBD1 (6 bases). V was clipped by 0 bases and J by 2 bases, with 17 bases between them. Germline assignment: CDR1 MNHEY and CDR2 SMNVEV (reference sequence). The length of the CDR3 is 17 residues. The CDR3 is CASSLSYPETGTYEQYF. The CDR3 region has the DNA TGTGCCAGCAGTTTATCCTATCCCGAAACAGGGACCTACGAGCAGTACTTC.

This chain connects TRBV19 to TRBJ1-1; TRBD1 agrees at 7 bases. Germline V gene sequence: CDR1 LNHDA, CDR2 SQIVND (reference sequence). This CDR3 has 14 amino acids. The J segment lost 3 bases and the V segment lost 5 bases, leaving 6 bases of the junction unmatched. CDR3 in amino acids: CASSDRARYTEAFF. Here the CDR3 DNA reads TGTGCCAGTAGTGACAGGGCGCGGTACACTGAAGCTTTCTTT.

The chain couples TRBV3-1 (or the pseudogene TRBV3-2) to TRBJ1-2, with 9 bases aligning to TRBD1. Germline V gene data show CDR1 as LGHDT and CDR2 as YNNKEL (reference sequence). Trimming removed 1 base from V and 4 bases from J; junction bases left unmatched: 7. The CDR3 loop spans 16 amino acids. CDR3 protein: CASSQVWDRELYGYTF. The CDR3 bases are TGTGCCAGCAGCCAAGTCTGGGACAGGGAGCTCTATGGCTACACCTTC.

CDR3 protein: CATSRDSPMTGKETQYF. CDR3 DNA: TGTGCCACCAGCAGAGACTCTCCGATGACGGGTAAAGAGACCCAGTACTTC. V usage is TRBV15 and J usage is TRBJ2-5; D uncertain. This CDR3 comprises 17 residues. The germline gives CDR1 LNHNV, CDR2 YYDKDF (reference sequence). The V gene lost 0 bases and the J gene lost 3 bases, with 17 bases spanning the gap.

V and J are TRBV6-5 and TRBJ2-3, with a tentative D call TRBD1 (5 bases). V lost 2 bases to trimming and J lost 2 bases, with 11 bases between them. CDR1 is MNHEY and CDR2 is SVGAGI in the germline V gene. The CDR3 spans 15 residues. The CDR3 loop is CASSYILGPTDTQYF. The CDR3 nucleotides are TGTGCCAGCAGTTACATCCTGGGGCCCACAGATACGCAGTATTTT.

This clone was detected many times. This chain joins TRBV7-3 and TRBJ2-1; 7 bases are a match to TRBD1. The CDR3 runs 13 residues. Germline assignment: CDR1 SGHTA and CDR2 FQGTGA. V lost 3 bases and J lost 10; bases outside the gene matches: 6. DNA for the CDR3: TGTGCCAGCAGCTTCACAGGGGATCGGGAGCAGTTCTTC. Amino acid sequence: CASSFTGDREQFF.